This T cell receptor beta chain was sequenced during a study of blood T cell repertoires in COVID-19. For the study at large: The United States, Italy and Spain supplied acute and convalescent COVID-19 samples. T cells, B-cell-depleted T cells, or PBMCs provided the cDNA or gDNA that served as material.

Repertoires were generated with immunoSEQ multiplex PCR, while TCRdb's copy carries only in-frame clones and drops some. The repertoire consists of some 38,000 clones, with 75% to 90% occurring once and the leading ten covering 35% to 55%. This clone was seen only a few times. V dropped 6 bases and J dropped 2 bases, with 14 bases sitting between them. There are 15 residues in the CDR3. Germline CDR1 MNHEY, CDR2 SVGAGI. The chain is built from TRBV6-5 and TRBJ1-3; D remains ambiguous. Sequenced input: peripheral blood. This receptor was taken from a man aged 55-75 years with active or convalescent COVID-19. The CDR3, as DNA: TGTGCCAGCAGCCCCGGACGGAGGCCTGGAAACACCATATATTTT. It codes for CASSPGRRPGNTIYF.